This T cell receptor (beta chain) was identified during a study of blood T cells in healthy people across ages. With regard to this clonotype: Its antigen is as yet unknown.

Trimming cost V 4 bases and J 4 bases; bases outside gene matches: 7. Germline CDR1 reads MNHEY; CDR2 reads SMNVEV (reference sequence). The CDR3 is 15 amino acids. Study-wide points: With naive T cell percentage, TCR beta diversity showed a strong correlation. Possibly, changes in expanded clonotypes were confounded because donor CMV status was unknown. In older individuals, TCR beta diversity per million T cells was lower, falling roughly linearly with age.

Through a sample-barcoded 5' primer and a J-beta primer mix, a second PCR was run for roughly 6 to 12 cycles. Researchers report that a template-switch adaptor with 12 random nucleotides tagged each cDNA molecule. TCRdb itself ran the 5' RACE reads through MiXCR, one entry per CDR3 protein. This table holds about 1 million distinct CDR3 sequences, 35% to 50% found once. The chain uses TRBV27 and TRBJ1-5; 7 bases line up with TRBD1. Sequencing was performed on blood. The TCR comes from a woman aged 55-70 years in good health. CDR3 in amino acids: CASSSRTGSNQPQHF. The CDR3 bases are TGTGCCAGCAGTTCGCGGACAGGCTCAAATCAGCCCCAGCATTTT.